Listed below are T cell receptor beta chains from one sample, sequenced in a study of T-cell memory formation after mild COVID-19. MiXCR was run by TCRdb on the 5' RACE reads, yielding one entry per CDR3 protein. Of 300,000 to 400,000 distinct CDR3 sequences in the sample, around 28% are singletons; the top ten hold around an eighth. Sequenced: PBMCs or a T cell subset sorted from them (not recorded which). The receptors shown here come from an adult woman who had mild COVID-19 (a few samples of this study predate the infection). Cell type and time point are not known. Both conserved end residues are part of each CDR3. A D gene is named only where the DNA matches it firmly. Clone size is shown for a subset of rows, as once, few, many or a class of expanded clone.

j_call clone_size d_call v_call cdr3_aa cdr3_nt
TRBJ2-5 few . TRBV29-1 CSVGELPQETQYF TGCAGCGTTGGGGAGCTTCCCCAAGAGACCCAGTACTTC
TRBJ1-1 . . TRBV7-6 CASSLADEGHEAFF TGTGCCAGCAGCTTAGCGGATGAGGGGCATGAAGCTTTCTTT
TRBJ2-7 . TRBD1 TRBV29-1 CSVMGQGAYEQYF TGCAGCGTCATGGGACAGGGGGCCTACGAGCAGTACTTC
TRBJ2-5 few TRBD2 TRBV5-6 CASSWRGETQYF TGTGCCAGCAGTTGGCGGGGGGAGACCCAGTACTTC
TRBJ1-1 . TRBD1 TRBV7-3 CATIPTGEDTEAFF TGTGCCACCATTCCGACAGGGGAAGACACTGAAGCTTTCTTT
TRBJ2-1 few TRBD2 TRBV9 CASSAGLAGGPFYNEQFF TGTGCCAGCAGCGCGGGACTAGCGGGGGGGCCTTTCTACAATGAGCAGTTCTTC
TRBJ2-3 few . TRBV4-3 CASSQNRDRFREPVTDTQYF TGCGCCAGCAGCCAAAATAGAGACCGGTTCAGGGAACCGGTCACAGATACGCAGTATTTT
TRBJ2-5 . . TRBV19 CASSMEETQYF TGTGCCAGTAGTATGGAAGAGACCCAGTACTTC
TRBJ2-5 few TRBD2 TRBV2 CASGGLAAPIAQYF TGTGCCAGTGGGGGACTAGCGGCACCTATCGCCCAGTACTTC
TRBJ2-4 few . TRBV12-3/TRBV12-4 CASSRDRSEYF TGTGCCAGCAGCCGGGACCGGTCGGAGTACTTC
TRBJ1-2 . . TRBV5-5 CASSLARRAGEQHGYTF TGTGCCAGCAGCTTGGCCCGGCGGGCAGGGGAGCAGCATGGCTACACCTTC
TRBJ1-2 . . TRBV6-4 CASSAGHPGRGGYTF TGTGCCAGCAGTGCCGGGCACCCCGGTAGGGGTGGCTACACCTTC
TRBJ2-7 . . TRBV30 CAWGLPGLYEQYF TGTGCCTGGGGTTTGCCTGGGCTCTACGAGCAGTACTTC
TRBJ1-2 . . TRBV7-3 CASSLTGDRNYGYTF TGTGCCAGCAGCTTAACTGGTGACAGGAACTATGGCTACACCTTC
TRBJ2-1 many . TRBV7-9 CASSLGREQFF TGTGCCAGCAGCTTAGGGCGGGAGCAGTTCTTC
TRBJ2-1 few TRBD2 TRBV7-9 CASSLLGLAVYNEQFF TGTGCCAGCAGCTTGCTGGGGCTAGCGGTCTACAATGAGCAGTTCTTC
TRBJ1-1 few TRBD1 TRBV5-1 CASSTGQAMNTEAFF TGCGCCAGCAGCACCGGACAGGCCATGAACACTGAAGCTTTCTTT
TRBJ1-1 few TRBD1 TRBV5-1 CASSFEGAGEAFF TGCGCCAGCAGCTTCGAGGGGGCCGGTGAAGCTTTCTTT
TRBJ2-7 few TRBD2 TRBV10-3 CAISESASGKYEQYF TGTGCCATCAGTGAGTCGGCTAGCGGAAAATACGAGCAGTACTTC
TRBJ2-1 . TRBD2 TRBV12-3/TRBV12-4 CASNPGLAERGEQFF TGTGCCAGCAACCCTGGACTAGCGGAAAGGGGTGAGCAGTTCTTC
TRBJ2-7 few TRBD1 TRBV18 CASSQGQGVNEQYF TGTGCCAGCTCACAGGGACAGGGCGTAAACGAGCAGTACTTC
TRBJ2-3 many . TRBV6-5 CASSYSEVRGSTDTQYF TGTGCCAGCAGTTACTCGGAGGTGCGGGGTAGCACAGATACGCAGTATTTT
TRBJ1-1 few . TRBV3-1 CASSHSSGGATEAFF TGTGCCAGCAGCCACTCCTCGGGGGGGGCGACTGAAGCTTTCTTT
TRBJ2-3 few . TRBV18 CASSKGPYDDTQYF TGTGCCAGCTCTAAGGGACCCTACGACGATACGCAGTATTTT
TRBJ2-7 . . TRBV4-2 CASSQDSGPPYEQYF TGTGCCAGCAGCCAAGATAGCGGACCCCCCTACGAGCAGTACTTC
TRBJ2-7 . . TRBV19 CASGPSYEQYF TGTGCCAGCGGTCCCTCCTACGAGCAGTACTTC
TRBJ2-2 . . TRBV7-8 CASSKGPNTGELFF TGTGCCAGCAGCAAAGGGCCGAACACCGGGGAGCTGTTTTTT
TRBJ2-2 few . TRBV5-1 CASSFERADTGELFF TGCGCCAGCAGCTTTGAGAGGGCTGACACCGGGGAGCTGTTTTTT
TRBJ1-4 few . TRBV7-2 CASRRPTTNEKLFF TGTGCCAGCAGGCGACCTACAACTAATGAAAAACTGTTTTTT
TRBJ1-1 . . TRBV18 CASSLNRAEGTEAFF TGTGCCAGCTCACTCAACAGGGCTGAGGGCACTGAAGCTTTCTTT
TRBJ2-7 . TRBD1 TRBV15 CATSRKQGAYEQYF TGTGCCACCAGCAGAAAACAGGGGGCTTACGAGCAGTACTTC
TRBJ1-1 once . TRBV5-4 CASSDPGRLNTEAFF TGTGCCAGCAGCGACCCGGGACGTCTGAACACTGAAGCTTTCTTT
TRBJ2-7 . TRBD2 TRBV12-3/TRBV12-4 CASSLGGGRAHEQYF TGTGCCAGCAGTTTGGGGGGCGGGAGGGCCCACGAGCAGTACTTC
TRBJ2-7 few . TRBV2 CASSGGVYEQYF TGTGCCAGCAGTGGAGGAGTGTACGAGCAGTACTTC
TRBJ2-3 few TRBD2 TRBV6-6 CASSYSNSGLAVFSSTDTQYF TGTGCCAGCAGTTACTCGAATTCGGGACTAGCGGTTTTCTCTAGCACAGATACGCAGTATTTT
TRBJ2-1 . . TRBV3-1 CASSNRPNEQFF TGTGCCAGCAGTAACCGCCCCAATGAGCAGTTCTTC
TRBJ2-5 . . TRBV6-2/TRBV6-3 CASSWRLGAATQETQYF TGTGCCAGCAGTTGGAGGTTGGGAGCGGCTACTCAAGAGACCCAGTACTTC